What follows describes a single T cell receptor beta chain. Antigen: not known. The sample belongs to a study of chemoradiotherapy in HPV16-positive cancers. As for the study in general: Functional T-cell assays on a couple of HPV16-positive patients' cells defined candidate HPV-specific clones and common TCR motifs.

Study-wide results and caveats: During treatment, candidate HPV-specific clones and E7-related motifs expanded in tumor.

Germline V gene data show CDR1 as SGHVS and CDR2 as FNYEAQ. The CDR3 runs to 14 residues. The V segment lost 1 base and the J segment 7 bases; nucleotides outside the gene matches: 0. Using immunoSEQ multiplex PCR, the repertoire was profiled, and TCRdb retains in-frame clones only, with some absent. The sample has roughly 10,000 clones; approximately 74% are singletons. The chain uses TRBV7-6 and TRBJ1-3; 11 nucleotides agree with TRBD1. This clonotype originated in a human donor with HPV-associated anogenital cancer. Sampling was conducted from a patient who underwent chemoradiotherapy. The CDR3 DNA follows: TGTGCCAGCAGCTTAGGGACAGGGGGCAACACCATATATTTT. Its protein product is CASSLGTGGNTIYF. The entire variable domain, with the rest obtained from reference TRBV7-6 and TRBJ1-3, is as follows: GAGVSQSPRYKVTKRGQDVALRCDPISGHVSLYWYRQALGQGPEFLTYFNYEAQQDKSGLPNDRFSAERPEGSISTLTIQRTEQRDSAMYRCASSLGTGGNTIYFGEGSWLTVV.